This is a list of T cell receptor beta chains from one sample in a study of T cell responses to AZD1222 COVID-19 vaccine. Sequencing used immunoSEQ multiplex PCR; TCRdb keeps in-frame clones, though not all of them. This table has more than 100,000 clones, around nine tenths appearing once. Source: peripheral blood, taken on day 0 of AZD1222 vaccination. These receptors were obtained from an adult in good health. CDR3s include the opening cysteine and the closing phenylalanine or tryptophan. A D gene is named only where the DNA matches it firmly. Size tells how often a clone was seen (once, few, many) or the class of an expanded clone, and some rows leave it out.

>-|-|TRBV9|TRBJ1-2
TGTGCCAGCAGCGGCGGGCCACGAGGCTACACCTTC
CASSGGPRGYTF
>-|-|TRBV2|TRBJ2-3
TGTGCCAGCAGTGCAGGAGAGCTCACAGATACGCAGTATTTT
CASSAGELTDTQYF
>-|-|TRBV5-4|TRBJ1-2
TGTGCCAGCAGCGCTCCCTTCAACGGCTACACCTTC
CASSAPFNGYTF
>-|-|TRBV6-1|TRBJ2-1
TGTGCCAGCAGTGAAACCAATGAGCAGTTCTTC
CASSETNEQFF
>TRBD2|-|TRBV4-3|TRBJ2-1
TGCGCCAGCAGCCATACGGCCGGACTAGCTCGCTCCTACAATGAGCAGTTCTTC
CASSHTAGLARSYNEQFF
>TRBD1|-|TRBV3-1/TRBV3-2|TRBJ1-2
TGTGCCAGCAGCCTCGCTGGGACAGGCGGCTACACCTTC
CASSLAGTGGYTF
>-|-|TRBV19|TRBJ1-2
TGTGCCAGTAGTATTGGCAGGGAAGAAGGCTACACCTTC
CASSIGREEGYTF
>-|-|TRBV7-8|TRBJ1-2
TGTGCCAGCAGCTCTACAGGGTTCTATGGCTACACCTTC
CASSSTGFYGYTF
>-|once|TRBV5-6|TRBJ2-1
TGTGCCAGCAGCTTGGGTTGGGAGCAGTTCTTC
CASSLGWEQFF
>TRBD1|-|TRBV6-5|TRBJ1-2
TGTGCCAGCAGTTACTCCCCCAGGGGGCGGAATGGCTACACCTTC
CASSYSPRGRNGYTF
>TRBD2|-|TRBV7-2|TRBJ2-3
TGTGCCAGCAGCGACATTAGCGGGGTTTCATTGGATACGCAGTATTTT
CASSDISGVSLDTQYF
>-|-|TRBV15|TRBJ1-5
TGTGCCACCAGCGGACTAGGACCACGGAATCAGCCCCAGCATTTT
CATSGLGPRNQPQHF
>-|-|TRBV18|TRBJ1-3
TGTGCCAGCTCACCACCCTGGTACTCTGGAAACACCATATATTTT
CASSPPWYSGNTIYF
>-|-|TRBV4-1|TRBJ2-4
TGCGCCAGCAGCCAATATACCCGCGACATTCAGTACTTC
CASSQYTRDIQYF
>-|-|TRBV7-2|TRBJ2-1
TGTGCCAGCAGCTTAGCGGGGACGGGGTCCTACAATGAGCAGTTCTTC
CASSLAGTGSYNEQFF
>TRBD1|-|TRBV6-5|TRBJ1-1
TGTGCCAGCCGACAGGGGACTGAAGCTTTCTTT
CASRQGTEAFF
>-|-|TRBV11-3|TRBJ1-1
TGTGCCAGCAGCTTATGGAACACTGAAGCTTTCTTT
CASSLWNTEAFF
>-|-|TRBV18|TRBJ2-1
TGTGCCAGCTCAACGACTACGGGAGACTACAATGAGCAGTTCTTC
CASSTTTGDYNEQFF
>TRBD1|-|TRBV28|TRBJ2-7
TGTGCCAGCAGTCCCGGGACAGGGGCCTACGAGCAGTACTTC
CASSPGTGAYEQYF
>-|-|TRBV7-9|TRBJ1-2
TGTGCCAGCAGCGGATCCATGAGCTACACCTTC
CASSGSMSYTF
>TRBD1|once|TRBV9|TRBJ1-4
TGTGCCAGCAGCGAAGAGACAGGGGGTAATGAAAAACTGTTTTTT
CASSEETGGNEKLFF
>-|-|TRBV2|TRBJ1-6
TGTGCCAGCAGTGAACGTTCACCCCTCCACTTT
CASSERSPLHF
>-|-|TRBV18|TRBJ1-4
TGTGCCAGCTCACCGTCAGGGGTGGGGGAAAAACTGTTTTTT
CASSPSGVGEKLFF
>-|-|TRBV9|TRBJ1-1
TGTGCCTCGGAAAGCGGGATGAACACTGAAGCTTTCTTT
CASESGMNTEAFF
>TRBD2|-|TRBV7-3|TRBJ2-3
TGTGCCAGCAGCTTCCTGGCGGGGGGCACAGATACGCAGTATTTT
CASSFLAGGTDTQYF
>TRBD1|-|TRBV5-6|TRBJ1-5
TGTGCCAGCAGCTTGAGGGACAGGGACAATCAGCCCCAGCATTTT
CASSLRDRDNQPQHF
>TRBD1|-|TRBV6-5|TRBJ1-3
TGTGCCAGCAGCCGAACAGGGGGCTCCGGAAACACCATATATTTT
CASSRTGGSGNTIYF
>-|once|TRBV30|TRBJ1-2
TGTGCCTGGAGTGTATTGGCGGGCTATGGCTACACCTTC
CAWSVLAGYGYTF
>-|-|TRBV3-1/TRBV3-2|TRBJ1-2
TGTGCCAGCAGCCAGGAGGGGGGCTATGGCTACACCTTC
CASSQEGGYGYTF
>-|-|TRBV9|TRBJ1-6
TGTGCCAGCAGCGCCCTCTACGATAATTCACCCCTCCACTTT
CASSALYDNSPLHF
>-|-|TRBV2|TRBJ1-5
TGTGCCAGTAGGTGGATGGCCCCAGATCAGCCCCAGCATTTT
CASRWMAPDQPQHF
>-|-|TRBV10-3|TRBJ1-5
TGTGCCATCAGTGAGTCCCGGGACACGTTCGGGCAGCCCCAGCATTTT
CAISESRDTFGQPQHF
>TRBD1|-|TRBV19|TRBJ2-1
TGTGCCAGTAGTATAGATCTGGGTGGACAGGGTCTCAATGAGCAGTTCTTC
CASSIDLGGQGLNEQFF
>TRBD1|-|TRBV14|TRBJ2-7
TGTGCCAGCAGCCGACGACAGGGTCGCTCCTACGAGCAGTACTTC
CASSRRQGRSYEQYF
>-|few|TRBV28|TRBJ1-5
TGTGCCAGCAGTCTCCCGGGTTATGGGGTTCAGCCCCAGCATTTT
CASSLPGYGVQPQHF
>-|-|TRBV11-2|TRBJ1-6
TGTGCCAGCAGCTTAGAAGGGGATTCACCCCTCCACTTT
CASSLEGDSPLHF
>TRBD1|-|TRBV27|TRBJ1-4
TGTGCCAGCCTCGGACAGGGGGCTCAAAAACTGTTTTTT
CASLGQGAQKLFF
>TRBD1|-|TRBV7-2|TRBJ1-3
TGTGCCAGCAGCTTAGCCCCCCTTAACAGGGGGTCTGGAAACACCATATATTTT
CASSLAPLNRGSGNTIYF
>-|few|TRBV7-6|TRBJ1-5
TGTGCCAGCAGCCCCGGGCAGCGTCATAGCAATCAGCCCCAGCATTTT
CASSPGQRHSNQPQHF
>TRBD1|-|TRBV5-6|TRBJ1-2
TGTGCCAGCAGTCCGGGACAGGGGACCTATGGCTACACCTTC
CASSPGQGTYGYTF